This T cell receptor (beta chain) was observed in a study of PD-L1 blockade in urothelial cancer (dated by TCRdb to 2016 to 2017). Regarding the research as a whole: All patients started therapy in the mid-2010s and received atezolizumab 1,200 mg intravenously every 3 weeks. Blood samples were analyzed at 3 weeks after treatment start (second dose) and at 6 weeks after treatment start. The study was an exploratory multi-omic analysis of somatic, immune and clinical correlates of response to PD-L1 blockade with atezolizumab in urothelial cancer. Durable clinical benefit was achieved by nine patients but not by the remaining 20. An ECOG performance status of 0 or 1 was recorded for the patients, and 0 to 3 prior chemotherapy regimens had been received by the patients. Twenty-nine patients had pretreatment blood TCR-seq, around 24 had at least one posttreatment blood collection, and around 24 had tumor TCR-seq. About nine tenths of the roughly 29 patients were males with bladder-origin urothelial cancer, and 18 of 29 reported a prior smoking history. Durable clinical benefit was defined as progression-free survival longer than 6 months, and TCR features were also tested against progression-free and overall survival. TCR sequencing covered pretreatment tumor samples and matched, serially collected peripheral blood taken before and after atezolizumab treatment. In the same patients, whole exome sequencing and RNA sequencing of pretreatment tumors were performed in addition to TCR sequencing. A median of roughly 140,000 T cells and fewer than 85,000 unique TCRs was obtained from blood samples, and a median clonality of approximately 0.08 was observed.

Taken from cysteine to phenylalanine, the CDR3 has 13 residues. The retained sequence is limited to the CDR3, 39 bases, with the frame set at the first base. Deletion took 6 bases off V and 4 bases off J, with a span of 10 bases between the germline ends. For CDR1 and CDR2, the germline V gene (reference sequence) lists LNHDA and SQIVND. To estimate absolute template abundance from read counts, synthetic TCR analog templates were spiked into each PCR. The immunoSEQ assay used bias-controlled V and J gene primers to amplify TCRbeta CDR3 regions from genomic DNA. Sequencing of rearranged TCRbeta segments was done at approximately 20X coverage. From the authors' description of their analysis: Clustering was used to correct sequencing errors, and CDR3s were annotated against IMGT to assign V, D and J genes. Downstream analyses used only productive TCRbeta rearrangements and left out out-of-frame or stop-codon sequences. Clonality was computed as one minus Shannon entropy normalized by the log of the number of unique productive sequences. Clones differing between time points or between blood and tumor were identified by Fisher's exact test with Benjamini-Hochberg correction at adjusted p below 0.01. TCRdb obtained this table from immuneACCESS and retained in-frame rearrangements with V and J assigned. These tables miss some clones; where compared with another copy, unresolved V genes account for less than half of the shortfall, and the remainder is unexplained. That table is the source of V, J and clone size, and D and trimming were worked out from the DNA. A total of approximately 100,000 clones appear in this sample, approximately 88% of them only once. The top ten hold roughly 0.97% of the sample.

Per the publication, the time point label means: pretreatment peripheral blood. A cohort of about 30 patients with locally advanced or metastatic urothelial carcinoma, treated at Memorial Sloan Kettering on a trial protocol, was included. Peripheral blood mononuclear cells were collected pretreatment and during treatment, at between 1 and 8 total time points per patient. The Qiagen DNeasy Blood extraction kit was used to purify genomic DNA from total PBMCs and tumor samples. PBMCs were collected pretreatment and during treatment, and were isolated and stored as previously described. A remark on this clone: The antigen it binds to is not known. Base-call qualities are not available, and no considerably larger clone is one nucleotide away.

The full study reports these points: Improved progression-free and overall survival was associated with having pretreatment peripheral blood TCR clonality below the median. Because the sample size was small (n ≈ 29) and many exploratory analyses were performed, the results are intended to be hypothesis-generating. Greater expansion of tumor-associated TCR clones in peripheral blood 3 weeks after the start of treatment was observed in patients with durable benefit (n ≈ 20, p = 0.022).

This receptor chain uses TRBV19 and TRBJ1-5; TRBD1 is perhaps the D gene, given 5 matching bases. Sequencing used PBMCs, obtained around atezolizumab (anti-PD-L1) treatment. This TCR was recovered from an elderly woman with urothelial cancer. The DNA sequence reads TGTGCCAGTAGCGCGTCAGGGAATCAGCCCCAGCATTTT. Protein translation: CASSASGNQPQHF. Here the CDR3 is joined to the reference TRBV19 and TRBJ1-5 genes, and the full variable domain is: DGGITQSPKYLFRKEGQNVTLSCEQNLNHDAMYWYRQDPGQGLRLIYYSQIVNDFQKGDIAEGYSVSREKKESFPLTVTSAQKNPTAFYLCASSASGNQPQHFGDGTRLSIL.